Shown below are 8 T cell receptor beta chains from a single sample sequenced in a study of blood T cell repertoires in COVID-19. TCRdb's copy holds only in-frame clones and misses some; the assay was immunoSEQ multiplex PCR. Among almost 350,000 clones, 88% were seen once, and the ten largest hold 0.85% to 1.3%. The sequenced sample consisted of PBMCs or T cells enriched from blood (not recorded which). The receptors shown here come from a woman aged 25 to 39 who had been exposed to COVID-19.

This clone was seen once. The rearrangement uses TRBV6-2 or TRBV6-3 and TRBJ2-1; perhaps TRBD2 as D (7 bases). V dropped 2 bases and J dropped 13 bases, with 12 bases sitting between them. The CDR3 runs to 12 residues. Germline CDR1 reads MNHEY; CDR2 reads SVGEGT. In DNA form, the CDR3 reads TGTGCCAGCAGTTACAGGGCGGGGGCCCAGTTCTTC. This encodes CASSYRAGAQFF.

The rearrangement uses TRBV7-9 and TRBJ2-3, with 7 bases identical to TRBD1. Germline trimming cut 5 bases from V and 4 bases from J; bases unmatched to any gene: 0. Germline V gene data show CDR1 as SEHNR and CDR2 as FQNEAQ (reference sequence). The CDR3 totals 12 residues. CDR3: CASSTGADTQYF. The DNA for the CDR3 is TGTGCCAGCAGCACAGGGGCAGATACGCAGTATTTT.

The rearrangement uses TRBV11-3 and TRBJ1-1, with TRBD1 matching over 9 bases. This CDR3 spans 15 amino acids. V was pared by 5 bases and J by 6 bases, with 10 bases of the junction left unmatched. In germline, CDR1 is SGHNT, CDR2 YENEEA. The CDR3 region has the DNA TGTGCCAGCAGCAACCTACAGGGGGCGGACCCTGAAGCTTTCTTT. This encodes CASSNLQGADPEAFF.

The table lists this clone with a count of one. The V gene is TRBV14, the J gene TRBJ2-4, with unresolved D. This CDR3 is built from 15 residues. Germline loops: CDR1 SGHDN, CDR2 FVKESK. V was pared by 0 bases and J by 0 bases, with 6 bases between. CDR3 loop: CASSQDGLAKNIQYF. As DNA, the CDR3 is TGTGCCAGCAGCCAAGATGGGCTAGCCAAAAACATTCAGTACTTC.

The rearrangement links TRBV29-1 to TRBJ2-3; TRBD2 might be the D (5 bases). Germline V gene lookup returns CDR1 SQVTM and CDR2 ANQGSEA. V was cut by 6 bases and J by 6 bases, with 13 bases left in between. The CDR3 contains 12 residues. CDR3 sequence reads: CSVGLARDTQYF. CDR3 in DNA: TGCAGCGTAGGACTCGCGCGGGATACGCAGTATTTT.

This chain connects TRBV5-6 to TRBJ1-1, with 8 bases lining up with TRBD1. The germline CDR1 and CDR2 sequences are SGHDT and YYEEEE. Unmatched junction bases numbered 4, after V lost 1 base and J lost 2 bases. The CDR3 covers 15 residues. CDR3 sequence reads: CASSLTGTGNTEAFF. The CDR3 DNA is TGTGCCAGCAGCTTGACCGGGACAGGAAACACTGAAGCTTTCTTT.

V is TRBV19 and J is TRBJ1-2; tentative D call: TRBD1 (6 bases). The germline CDR1 and CDR2 sequences are LNHDA and SQIVND (reference sequence). With 4 bases removed from V and 4 bases from J, the gap between germline ends came to 19 bases. The CDR3 is 16 residues long. Written as DNA, the CDR3 is TGTGCCAGTAGTACCACCGGGACACTTGGATTCTATGGCTACACCTTC. Its protein product is CASSTTGTLGFYGYTF.

This rearrangement joins TRBV18 to TRBJ1-1; D ambiguous. Trimming took off 4 bases at V and 1 base at J, with 16 bases between the two ends. Germline values: CDR1 KGHSH, CDR2 LQKENI. The CDR3 runs to 16 residues. The CDR3 is CASSRVLSGENTEAFF. In DNA, the CDR3 is TGTGCCAGCTCACGTGTTCTATCCGGGGAGAACACTGAAGCTTTCTTT.